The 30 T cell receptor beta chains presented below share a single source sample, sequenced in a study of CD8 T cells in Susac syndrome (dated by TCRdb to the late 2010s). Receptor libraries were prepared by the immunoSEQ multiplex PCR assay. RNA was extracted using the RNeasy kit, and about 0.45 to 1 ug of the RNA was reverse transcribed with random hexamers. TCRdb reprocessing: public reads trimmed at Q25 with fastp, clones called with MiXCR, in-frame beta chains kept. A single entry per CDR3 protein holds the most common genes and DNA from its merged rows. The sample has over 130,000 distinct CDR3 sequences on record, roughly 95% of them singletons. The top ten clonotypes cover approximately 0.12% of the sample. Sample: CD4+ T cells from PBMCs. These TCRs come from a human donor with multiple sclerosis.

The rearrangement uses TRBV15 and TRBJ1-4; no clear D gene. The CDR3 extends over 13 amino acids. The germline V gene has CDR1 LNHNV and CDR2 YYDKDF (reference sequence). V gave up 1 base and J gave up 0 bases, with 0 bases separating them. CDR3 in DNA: TGTGCCACCAGCAGAGCAACTAATGAAAAACTGTTTTTT. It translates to CATSRATNEKLFF.

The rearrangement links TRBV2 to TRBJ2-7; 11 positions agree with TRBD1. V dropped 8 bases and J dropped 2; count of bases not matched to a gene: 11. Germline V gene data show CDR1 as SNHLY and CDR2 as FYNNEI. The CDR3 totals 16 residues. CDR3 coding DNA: TGTGCCAGCGCAGGACAGGGGGCCGGTATCGCCTACGAGCAGTACTTC. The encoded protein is CASAGQGAGIAYEQYF. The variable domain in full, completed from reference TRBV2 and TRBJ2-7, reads EPEVTQTPSHQVTQMGQEVILRCVPISNHLYFYWYRQILGQKVEFLVSFYNNEISEKSEIFDDQFSVERPDGSNFTLKIRSTKLEDSAMYFCASAGQGAGIAYEQYFGPGTRLTVT.

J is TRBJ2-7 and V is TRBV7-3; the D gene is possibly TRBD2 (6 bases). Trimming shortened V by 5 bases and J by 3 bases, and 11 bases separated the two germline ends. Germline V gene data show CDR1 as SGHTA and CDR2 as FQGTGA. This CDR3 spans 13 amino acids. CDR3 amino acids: CASSPRLDYEQYF. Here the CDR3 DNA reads TGTGCCAGCAGCCCCCGACTAGACTACGAGCAGTACTTC. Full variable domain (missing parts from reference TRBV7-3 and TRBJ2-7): GAGVSQTPSNKVTEKGKYVELRCDPISGHTALYWYRQSLGQGPEFLIYFQGTGAADDSGLPNDRFFAVRPEGSVSTLKIQRTERGDSAVYLCASSPRLDYEQYFGPGTRLTVT.

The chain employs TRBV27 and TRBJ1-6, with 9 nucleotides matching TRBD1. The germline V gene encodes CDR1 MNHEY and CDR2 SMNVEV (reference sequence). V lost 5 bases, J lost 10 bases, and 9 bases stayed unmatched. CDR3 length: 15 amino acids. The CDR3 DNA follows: TGTGCCAGCAGTCCTCCGGGACAGGGACCCTCACCCCTCCACTTT. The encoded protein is CASSPPGQGPSPLHF.

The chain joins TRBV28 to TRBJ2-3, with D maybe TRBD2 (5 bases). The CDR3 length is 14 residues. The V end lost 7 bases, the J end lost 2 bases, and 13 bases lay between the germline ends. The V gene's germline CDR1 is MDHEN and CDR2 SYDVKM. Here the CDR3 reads CASKGRRVTDTQYF. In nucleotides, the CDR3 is TGTGCCAGCAAAGGGAGACGGGTCACAGATACGCAGTATTTT.

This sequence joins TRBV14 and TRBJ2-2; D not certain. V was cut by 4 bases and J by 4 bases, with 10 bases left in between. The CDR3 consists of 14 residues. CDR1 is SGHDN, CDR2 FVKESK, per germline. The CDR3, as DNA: TGTGCCAGCAGCCTCAGGACGGGCACCGGGGAGCTGTTTTTT. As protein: CASSLRTGTGELFF.

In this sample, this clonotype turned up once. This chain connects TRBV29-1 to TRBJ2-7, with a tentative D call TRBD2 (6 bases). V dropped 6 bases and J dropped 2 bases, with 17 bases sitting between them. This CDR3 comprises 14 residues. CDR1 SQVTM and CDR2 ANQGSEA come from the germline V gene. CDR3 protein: CSVATGLATYEQYF. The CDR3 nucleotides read TGCAGCGTCGCTACGGGACTCGCAACCTACGAGCAGTACTTC.

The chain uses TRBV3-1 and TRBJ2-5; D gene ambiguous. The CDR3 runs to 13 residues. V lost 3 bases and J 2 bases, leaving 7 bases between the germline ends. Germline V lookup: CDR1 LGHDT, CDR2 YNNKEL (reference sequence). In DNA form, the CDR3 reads TGTGCCAGCAGCCATCGCCTACAAGAGACCCAGTACTTC. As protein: CASSHRLQETQYF.

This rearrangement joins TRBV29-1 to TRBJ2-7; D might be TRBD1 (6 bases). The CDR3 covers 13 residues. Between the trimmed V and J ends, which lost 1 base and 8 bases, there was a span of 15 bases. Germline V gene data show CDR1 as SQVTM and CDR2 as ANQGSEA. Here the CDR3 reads CSVEGDTLLKQYF. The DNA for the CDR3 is TGCAGCGTTGAAGGGGACACGCTCTTGAAGCAGTACTTC.

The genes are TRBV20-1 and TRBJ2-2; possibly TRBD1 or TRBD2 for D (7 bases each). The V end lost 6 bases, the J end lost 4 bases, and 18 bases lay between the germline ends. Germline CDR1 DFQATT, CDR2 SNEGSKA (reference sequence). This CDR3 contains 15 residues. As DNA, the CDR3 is TGCAGTGCCCACCAGGGGGGGGCCCTCACCGGGGAGCTGTTTTTT. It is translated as CSAHQGGALTGELFF.

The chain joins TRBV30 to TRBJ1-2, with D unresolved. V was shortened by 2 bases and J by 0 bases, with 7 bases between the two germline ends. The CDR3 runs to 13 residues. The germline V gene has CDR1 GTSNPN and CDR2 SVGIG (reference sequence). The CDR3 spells CAWSSRTNYGYTF. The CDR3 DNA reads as TGTGCCTGGAGTTCTCGGACTAACTATGGCTACACCTTC.

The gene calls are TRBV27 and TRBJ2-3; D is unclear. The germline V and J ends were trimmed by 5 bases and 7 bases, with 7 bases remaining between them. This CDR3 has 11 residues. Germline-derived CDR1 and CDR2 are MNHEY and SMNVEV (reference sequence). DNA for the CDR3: TGTGCCAGCAGTAATCCCAATACGCAGTATTTT. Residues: CASSNPNTQYF.

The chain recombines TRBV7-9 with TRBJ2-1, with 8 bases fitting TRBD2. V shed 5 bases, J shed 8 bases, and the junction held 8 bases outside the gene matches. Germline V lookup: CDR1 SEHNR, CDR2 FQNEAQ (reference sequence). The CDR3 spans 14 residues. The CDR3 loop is CASSEGLGWHEQFF. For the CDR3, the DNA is TGTGCCAGCAGCGAGGGACTAGGCTGGCATGAGCAGTTCTTC.

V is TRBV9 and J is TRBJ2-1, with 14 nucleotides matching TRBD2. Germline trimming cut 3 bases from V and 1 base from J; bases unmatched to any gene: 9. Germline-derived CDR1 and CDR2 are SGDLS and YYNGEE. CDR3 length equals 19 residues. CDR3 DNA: TGTGCCAGCAGCGCCATGGGGACTAGCGGGAGTAAGTCCTACAATGAGCAGTTCTTC. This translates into CASSAMGTSGSKSYNEQFF.

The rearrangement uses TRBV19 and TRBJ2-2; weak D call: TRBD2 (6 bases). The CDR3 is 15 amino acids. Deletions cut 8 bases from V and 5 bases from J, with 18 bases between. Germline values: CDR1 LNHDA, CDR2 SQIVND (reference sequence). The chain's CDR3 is CASGGRTKYTGELFF. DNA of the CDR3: TGTGCCAGTGGAGGGAGGACGAAGTATACCGGGGAGCTGTTTTTT.

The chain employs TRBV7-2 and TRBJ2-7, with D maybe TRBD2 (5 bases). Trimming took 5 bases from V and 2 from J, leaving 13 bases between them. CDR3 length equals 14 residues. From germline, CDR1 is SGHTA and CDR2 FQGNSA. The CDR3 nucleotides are TGTGCCAGCAGCCGAGGAGGTCAGCCCTACGAGCAGTACTTC. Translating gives CASSRGGQPYEQYF. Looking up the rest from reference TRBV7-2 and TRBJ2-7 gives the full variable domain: GAGVSQSPSNKVTEKGKDVELRCDPISGHTALYWYRQSLGQGLEFLIYFQGNSAPDKSGLPSDRFSAERTGGSVSTLTIQRTQQEDSAVYLCASSRGGQPYEQYFGPGTRLTVT.

This chain's CDR3 is CASSPGTVGGTQYF. The CDR3 DNA sequence: TGCGCCAGCAGCCCCGGGACGGTCGGAGGGACCCAGTACTTC. The chain couples TRBV5-1 to TRBJ2-5; D tentatively reads TRBD1 or TRBD2 (5 bases each). Germline values: CDR1 SGHRS, CDR2 YFSETQ. V shed 4 bases and J shed 7 bases, with 17 bases lying between them. The CDR3 length is 14 residues.

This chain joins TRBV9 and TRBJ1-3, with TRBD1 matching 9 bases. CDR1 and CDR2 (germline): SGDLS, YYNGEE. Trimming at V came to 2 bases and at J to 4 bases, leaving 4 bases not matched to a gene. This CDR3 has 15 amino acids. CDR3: CASSVGQGIGNTIYF. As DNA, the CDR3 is TGTGCCAGCAGCGTGGGACAGGGAATAGGAAACACCATATATTTT.

Here the CDR3 reads CSVEDLARTSGTYEQYF. In DNA, the CDR3 is TGCAGCGTTGAAGATCTCGCCCGGACTAGCGGAACCTACGAGCAGTACTTC. The rearrangement links TRBV29-1 to TRBJ2-7; TRBD2 matches at 10 bases. The CDR3 length is 17 residues. Per the germline V gene, CDR1 is SQVTM and CDR2 is ANQGSEA. V dropped 0 bases and J dropped 2; count of bases not matched to a gene: 10.

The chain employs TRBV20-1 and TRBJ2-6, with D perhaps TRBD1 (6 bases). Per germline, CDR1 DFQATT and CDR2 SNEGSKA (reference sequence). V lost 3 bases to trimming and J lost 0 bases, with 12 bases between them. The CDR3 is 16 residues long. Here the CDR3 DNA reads TGCAGTGCTAGGGGGGCAGATACCTCTGGGGCCAACGTCCTGACTTTC. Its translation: CSARGADTSGANVLTF.

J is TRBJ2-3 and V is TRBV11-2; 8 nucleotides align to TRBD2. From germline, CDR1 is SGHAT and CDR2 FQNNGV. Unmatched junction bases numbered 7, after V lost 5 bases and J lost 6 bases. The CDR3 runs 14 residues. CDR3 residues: CASSPGLGSDTQYF. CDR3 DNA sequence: TGTGCCAGCAGCCCGGGACTAGGGTCCGATACGCAGTATTTT. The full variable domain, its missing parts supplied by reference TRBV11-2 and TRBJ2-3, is EAGVAQSPRYKIIEKRQSVAFWCNPISGHATLYWYQQILGQGPKLLIQFQNNGVVDDSQLPKDRFSAERLKGVDSTLKIQPAKLEDSAVYLCASSPGLGSDTQYFGPGTRLTVL.

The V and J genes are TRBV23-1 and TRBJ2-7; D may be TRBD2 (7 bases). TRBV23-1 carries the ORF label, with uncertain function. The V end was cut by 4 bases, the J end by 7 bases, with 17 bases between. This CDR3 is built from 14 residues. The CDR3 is CASSPPGEGKEQYF. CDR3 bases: TGCGCCAGCAGTCCCCCAGGGGAGGGGAAGGAGCAGTACTTC.

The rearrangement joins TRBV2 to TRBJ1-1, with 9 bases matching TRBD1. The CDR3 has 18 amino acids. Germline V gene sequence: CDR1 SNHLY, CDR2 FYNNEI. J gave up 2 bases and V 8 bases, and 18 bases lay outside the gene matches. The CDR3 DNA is TGTGCCAGCCTTCATGGGAGGGCCCCGGGACAGGGAAACACTGAAGCTTTCTTT. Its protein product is CASLHGRAPGQGNTEAFF.

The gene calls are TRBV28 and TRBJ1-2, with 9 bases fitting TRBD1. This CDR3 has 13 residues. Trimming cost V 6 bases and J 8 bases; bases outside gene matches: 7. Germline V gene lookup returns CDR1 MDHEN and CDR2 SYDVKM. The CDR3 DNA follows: TGTGCCAGCAGGTGGGACAGGGCATACGGCTACACCTTC. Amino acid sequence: CASRWDRAYGYTF.

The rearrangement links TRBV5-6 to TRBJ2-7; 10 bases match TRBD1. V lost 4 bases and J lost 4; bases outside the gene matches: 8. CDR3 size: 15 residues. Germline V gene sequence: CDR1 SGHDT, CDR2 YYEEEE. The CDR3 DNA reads TGTGCCAGCAGCGCGCGACAGGGGGCGAGTTACGAGCAGTACTTC. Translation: CASSARQGASYEQYF. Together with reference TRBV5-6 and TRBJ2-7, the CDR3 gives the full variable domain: DAGVTQSPTHLIKTRGQQVTLRCSPKSGHDTVSWYQQALGQGPQFIFQYYEEEERQRGNFPDRFSGHQFPNYSSELNVNALLLGDSALYLCASSARQGASYEQYFGPGTRLTVT.

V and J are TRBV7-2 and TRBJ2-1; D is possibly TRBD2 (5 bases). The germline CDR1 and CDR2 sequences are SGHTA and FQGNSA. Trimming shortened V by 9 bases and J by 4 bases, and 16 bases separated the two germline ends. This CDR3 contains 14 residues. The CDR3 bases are TGTGCCAGTAGACTTACCCCGGGGTACAATGAGCAGTTCTTC. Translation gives CASRLTPGYNEQFF.

CDR3 sequence (DNA): TGTGCCAGCAGCTCCACTTCATCGGATGGCACAGATACGCAGTATTTT. Protein product: CASSSTSSDGTDTQYF. V usage is TRBV7-6 and J usage is TRBJ2-3; no clear D. The V and J ends lost 4 bases and 1 base respectively, with 15 bases between them. The CDR3 covers 16 residues. Germline V CDR1 and CDR2: SGHVS, FNYEAQ.

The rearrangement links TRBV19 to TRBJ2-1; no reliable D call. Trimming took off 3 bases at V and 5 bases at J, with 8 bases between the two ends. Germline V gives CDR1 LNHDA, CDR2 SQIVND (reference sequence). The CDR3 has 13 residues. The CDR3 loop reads CASSIPGNNEQFF. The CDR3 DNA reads TGTGCCAGTAGTATCCCAGGAAACAATGAGCAGTTCTTC.

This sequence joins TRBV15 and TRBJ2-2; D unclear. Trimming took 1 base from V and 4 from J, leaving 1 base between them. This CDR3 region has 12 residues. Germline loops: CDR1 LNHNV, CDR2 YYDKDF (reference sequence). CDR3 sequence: CATSRGTGELFF. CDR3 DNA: TGTGCCACCAGCAGAGGCACCGGGGAGCTGTTTTTT.

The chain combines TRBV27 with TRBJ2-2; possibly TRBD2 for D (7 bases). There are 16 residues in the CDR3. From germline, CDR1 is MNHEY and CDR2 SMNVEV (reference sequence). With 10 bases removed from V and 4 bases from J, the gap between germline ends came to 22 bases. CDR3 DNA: TGTGCCACCCGGCCAAATGCGGGGGCCATCACCGGGGAGCTGTTTTTT. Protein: CATRPNAGAITGELFF.